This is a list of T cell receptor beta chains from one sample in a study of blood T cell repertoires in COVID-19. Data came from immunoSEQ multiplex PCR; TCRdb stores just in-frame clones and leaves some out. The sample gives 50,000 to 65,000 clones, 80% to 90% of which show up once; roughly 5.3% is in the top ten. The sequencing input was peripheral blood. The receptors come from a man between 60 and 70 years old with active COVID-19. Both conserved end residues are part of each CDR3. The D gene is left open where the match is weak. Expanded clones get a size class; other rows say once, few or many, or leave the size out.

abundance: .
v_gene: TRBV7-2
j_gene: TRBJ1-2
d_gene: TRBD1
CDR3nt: TGTGCCAGCAGCTTGGGACAGGAAGGCTATGGCTACACCTTC
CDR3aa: CASSLGQEGYGYTF

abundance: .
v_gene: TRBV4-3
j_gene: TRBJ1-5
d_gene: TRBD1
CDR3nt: TGCGCCAGCAGCCAGCGGACAGGGGGCTATCAGCCCCAGCATTTT
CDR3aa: CASSQRTGGYQPQHF

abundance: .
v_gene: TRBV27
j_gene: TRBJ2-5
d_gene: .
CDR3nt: TGTGCCAGCAGTTTGCGACAATTTTACCAAGAGACCCAGTACTTC
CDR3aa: CASSLRQFYQETQYF

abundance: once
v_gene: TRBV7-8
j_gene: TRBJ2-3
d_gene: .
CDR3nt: TGTGCCAGCAGCTTAGGATCACTTGGTGGTACAGATACGCAGTATTTT
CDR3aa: CASSLGSLGGTDTQYF

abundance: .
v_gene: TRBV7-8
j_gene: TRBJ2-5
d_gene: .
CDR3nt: TGTGCCAGCAGCGTAGGAGGGGGTCTAAGGGAGACCCAGTACTTC
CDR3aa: CASSVGGGLRETQYF

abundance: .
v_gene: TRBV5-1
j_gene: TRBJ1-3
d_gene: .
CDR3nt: TGCGCCAGCAGCTTGGGGACAGCCCCTGGAAACACCATATATTTT
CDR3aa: CASSLGTAPGNTIYF

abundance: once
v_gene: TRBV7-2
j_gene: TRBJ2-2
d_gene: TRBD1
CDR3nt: TGTGCCAGCAGCTTAGAGAGGGCAGGGGGCCCCGGGGAGCTGTTTTTT
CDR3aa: CASSLERAGGPGELFF

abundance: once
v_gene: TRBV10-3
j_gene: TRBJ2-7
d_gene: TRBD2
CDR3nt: TGTGCCATCAGAGGACTAGCGGGAGGGCCAGCCCACGAGCAGTACTTC
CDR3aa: CAIRGLAGGPAHEQYF

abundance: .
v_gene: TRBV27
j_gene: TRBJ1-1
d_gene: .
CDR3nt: TGTGCCAGCAGTTTTACGGAGATAGCTGAAGCTTTCTTT
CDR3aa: CASSFTEIAEAFF

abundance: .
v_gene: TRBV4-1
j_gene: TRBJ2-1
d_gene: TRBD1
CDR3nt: TGCGCCAGCAGCCTCCTTTCCGGGACAGGCAACAATGAGCAGTTCTTC
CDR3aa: CASSLLSGTGNNEQFF

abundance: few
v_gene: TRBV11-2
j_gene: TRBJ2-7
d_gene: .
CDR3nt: TGTGCCAGCAGCCCAGGGGACGGGGCTTACGAGCAGTACTTC
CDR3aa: CASSPGDGAYEQYF

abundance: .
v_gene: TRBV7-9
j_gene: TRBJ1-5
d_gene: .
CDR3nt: TGTGCCAGCAGCCAACAGGGTCTGAATCAGCCCCAGCATTTT
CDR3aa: CASSQQGLNQPQHF

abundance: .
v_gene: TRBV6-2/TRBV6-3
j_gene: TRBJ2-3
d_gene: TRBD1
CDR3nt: TGTGCCAGCAGCGACACGGGACAGAGAACAGATACGCAGTATTTT
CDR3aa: CASSDTGQRTDTQYF

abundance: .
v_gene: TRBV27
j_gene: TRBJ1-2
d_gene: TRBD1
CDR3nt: TGTGCCAGCAGTCCCTTAGGACAGGGGGCAGGCTATGGCTACACCTTC
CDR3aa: CASSPLGQGAGYGYTF

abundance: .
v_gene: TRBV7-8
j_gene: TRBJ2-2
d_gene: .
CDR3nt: TGTGCCAGCAGCGCGGCAGGGACCGGGGAGCTGTTTTTT
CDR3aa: CASSAAGTGELFF

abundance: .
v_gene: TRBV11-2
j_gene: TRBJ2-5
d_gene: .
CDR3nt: TGTGCCAGCAGCCCCCGTTGGGAGGACCTCCAAGAGACCCAGTACTTC
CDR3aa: CASSPRWEDLQETQYF

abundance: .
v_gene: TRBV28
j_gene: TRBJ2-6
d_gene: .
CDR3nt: TGTGCCTGTCTAGGTCGGGGAGGCCCGGTTGGGGCCAACGTCCTGACTTTC
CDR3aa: CACLGRGGPVGANVLTF

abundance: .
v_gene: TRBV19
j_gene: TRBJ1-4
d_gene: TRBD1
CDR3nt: TGTGCCAGTAGTCCGGGACAGCTTGAAAAACTGTTTTTT
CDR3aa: CASSPGQLEKLFF

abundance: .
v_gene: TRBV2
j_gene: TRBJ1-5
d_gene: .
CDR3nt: TGTGCCAGCAGTGGGGGCCCGATGGGCCAGCCCCAGCATTTT
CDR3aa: CASSGGPMGQPQHF

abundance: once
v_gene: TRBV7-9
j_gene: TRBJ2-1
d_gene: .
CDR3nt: TGTGCCAGCAGCACCCGCGGGACTGGGGGTGAGCAGTTCTTC
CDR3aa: CASSTRGTGGEQFF

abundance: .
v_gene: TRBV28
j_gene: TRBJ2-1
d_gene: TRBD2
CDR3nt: TGTGCCAGCAGAGACCTCCTCCGAGCGGGAGGCAAAAATGAGCAGTTCTTC
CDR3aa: CASRDLLRAGGKNEQFF

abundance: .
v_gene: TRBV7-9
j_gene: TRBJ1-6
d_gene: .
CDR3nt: TGTGCCAGCAGCCCCAGCGGGGTTCACGGTTCACCCCTCCACTTT
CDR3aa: CASSPSGVHGSPLHF

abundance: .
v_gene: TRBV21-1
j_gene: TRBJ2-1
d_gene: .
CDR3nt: TGTGCCAGCAGCCCTGAGACAGGGGATGAGGCCGGGAGGCCCTACAATGAGCAGTTCTTC
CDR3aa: CASSPETGDEAGRPYNEQFF

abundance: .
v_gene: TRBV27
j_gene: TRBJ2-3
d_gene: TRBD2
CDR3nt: TGTGCCAGCAGTTTTTTGCGGGAGGGCGGCGCAGATACGCAGTATTTT
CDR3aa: CASSFLREGGADTQYF

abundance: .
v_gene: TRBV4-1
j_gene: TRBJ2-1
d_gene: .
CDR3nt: TGCGCCAGCAGCCAGGTACAAGTATTAGGGAGCTACAATGAGCAGTTCTTC
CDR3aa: CASSQVQVLGSYNEQFF

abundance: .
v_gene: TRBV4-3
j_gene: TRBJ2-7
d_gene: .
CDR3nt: TGCGCCAGCAGCCAAGATAATTGGAGCAGCGAGCAGTACTTC
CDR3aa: CASSQDNWSSEQYF

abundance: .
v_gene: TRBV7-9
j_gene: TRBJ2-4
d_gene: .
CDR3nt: TGTGCCAGCAGCCGCCAGGGGGGCATTCAGTACTTC
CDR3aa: CASSRQGGIQYF

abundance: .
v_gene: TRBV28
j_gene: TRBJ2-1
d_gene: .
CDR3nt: TGTGCCAGCAGTCCCCATAGTGCTTCCCTCTACAATGAGCAGTTCTTC
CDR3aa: CASSPHSASLYNEQFF

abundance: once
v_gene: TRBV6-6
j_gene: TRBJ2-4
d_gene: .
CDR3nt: TGTGCCAGCAGTCAAACAGGTAGCGGAGCCAAAAACATTCAGTACTTC
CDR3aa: CASSQTGSGAKNIQYF

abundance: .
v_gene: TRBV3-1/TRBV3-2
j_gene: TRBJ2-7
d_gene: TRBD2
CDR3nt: TGTGCCAGCAGCCAAGGCCTAGCGGGAGGAGGCGTCGAGCAGTACTTC
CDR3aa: CASSQGLAGGGVEQYF

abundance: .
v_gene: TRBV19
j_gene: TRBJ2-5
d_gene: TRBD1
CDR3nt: TGTGCCAGTAGGAAAACGACCGGGACAGTCGAAGAGACCCAGTACTTC
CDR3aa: CASRKTTGTVEETQYF

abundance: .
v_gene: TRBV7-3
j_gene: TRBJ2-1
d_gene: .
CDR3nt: TGTGCCAGCAGCTTAAAATCAGGGTACAATGAGCAGTTCTTC
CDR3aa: CASSLKSGYNEQFF

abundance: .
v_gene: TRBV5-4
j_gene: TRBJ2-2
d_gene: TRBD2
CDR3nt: TGTGCCAGCAGCTCCAGCGGGACCCCCCCCGGGGAGCTGTTTTTT
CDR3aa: CASSSSGTPPGELFF

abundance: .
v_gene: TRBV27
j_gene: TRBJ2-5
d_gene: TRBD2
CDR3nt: TGTGCCAGCAGTTTCGGGCTAGCGGGAGGGCAAGAGACCCAGTACTTC
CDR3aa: CASSFGLAGGQETQYF